This T cell receptor (beta chain) was recovered during a study of regulatory T cells in long-lasting Graves disease. The time point here: persistent/refractory GD, antithyroid drugs over 5 years with positive TRAb. TCR sequences were obtained from RNA taken from PBMCs. With iRepertoire HTBI primers and Arm-PCR of CDR3 regions, TCR beta libraries were built. TCRdb reprocessed the multiplex PCR reads with MiXCR, giving one entry per CDR3 protein. The sample records roughly 500,000 distinct CDR3 sequences, about 22% being singletons. The CDR3 is 16 residues long. Trimming pared 1 base from V and 3 bases from J, leaving 12 bases between. Per germline, CDR1 MNHNS and CDR2 SASEGT. This clonotype was seen a few times.

The sample was peripheral blood mononuclear cells (PBMCs), taken when the disease was refractory, from a patient treated with antithyroid drugs. The origin of this receptor is a female donor with Graves disease. This chain uses TRBV6-1 with TRBJ2-2, with no clear D. The CDR3 sequence is CASSEGTSSHTGELFF. Here the CDR3 DNA reads TGTGCCAGCAGTGAAGGGACCTCTTCGCACACCGGGGAGCTGTTTTTT.